Described below is a single T cell receptor (beta chain) sequence and its context. This CDR3 has 16 residues. Germline V gene sequence: CDR1 SGHRS, CDR2 YFSETQ. J lost 0 bases, V lost 4 bases, and 9 bases had no gene match. The data stem from a study of shared clonotypes between healthy human individuals. Method: immunoSEQ multiplex PCR; TCRdb's copy keeps in-frame clones and lacks some. Of about 2.3 million clones in the sample, about nine tenths were seen once. The gene calls are TRBV5-1 and TRBJ2-5; 7 positions match TRBD2. The sequencing input was naive CD4+ T cells from PBMCs. The subset here: CD45RA+ positively selected. This TCR was sampled from a man younger than 35 in good health. Some clones in this sample may be carry-over from other donors' samples. CDR3 in DNA: TGCGCCAGCAGCCCCACCTTCGGGGGGTACCAAGAGACCCAGTACTTC. It translates to CASSPTFGGYQETQYF.